This TCR beta chain was recorded in a study of blood T cells in healthy people across ages. Using a J-beta primer mix together with a sample-barcoded 5' primer, a second PCR was run for roughly 6 to 11 cycles. Via MiXCR, TCRdb re-called the 5' RACE reads, giving one row per CDR3 protein. The sample carries 1.8 million or so distinct CDR3 sequences, around 40% recorded once. This clonotype was seen a few times. The antigen remains unidentified. The J segment lost 8 bases and the V segment lost 5 bases, leaving 12 bases of the junction unmatched. CDR3 length equals 16 residues. Germline CDR1 and CDR2: KGHDR and SFDVKD. General study points: TCR beta diversity, measured per million T cells, fell in a roughly linear way with age. With donor CMV status unknown, expanded clonotype changes were possibly confounded.

The sample comprised blood. The chain links TRBV24-1 to TRBJ2-1; 9 bases are a match to TRBD1. This clonotype originated in a human donor in good health. The CDR3 sequence: CATSASGQGIDDEQFF. In nucleotides, the CDR3 is TGTGCCACCAGTGCCTCGGGACAGGGAATCGACGATGAGCAGTTCTTC.